A selection of T cell receptor beta chains follows, all from one sample in a study of T-cell reconstitution after alpha-beta-depleted transplantation in children. TCRdb redid the calling of the PCR reads with MiXCR, one entry per CDR3 protein. The repertoire includes fewer than 550,000 distinct CDR3 sequences, roughly a tenth of them detected once, and around 2% sits in the top ten. The sample consisted of PBMCs, taken before TCRalphabeta/CD19-depleted stem cell transplant. These receptors all stem from a child between 2 and 9 years old with inherited bone marrow failure, due to receive a stem cell transplant. The conserved cysteine and the conserved F or W are not part of the CDR3 here. The order of the fields is V gene, CDR3 length, CDR3 protein.

V: TRBV11-2
length: 14
CDR3: ASSPRDRRNTGELF

V: TRBV20-1
length: 9
CDR3: SASGQGEAF

V: TRBV12-3/TRBV12-4
length: 13
CDR3: ASTLTSESTDTQY

V: TRBV27
length: 15
CDR3: ASSLYGTGANNQPQH

V: TRBV14
length: 11
CDR3: ASSQNHADEQY

V: TRBV7-6
length: 14
CDR3: ASSLSAGSSTDTQY

V: TRBV12-3/TRBV12-4
length: 11
CDR3: ASNRSPGNEQF

V: TRBV7-2
length: 11
CDR3: ASSYRVNTEAF

V: TRBV4-3
length: 13
CDR3: ASSHRSPHTDTQY

V: TRBV6-6
length: 10
CDR3: ASSRLGWEQY

V: TRBV7-8
length: 15
CDR3: ASSLVWTSGRDDTQY

V: TRBV12-3/TRBV12-4
length: 14
CDR3: AIAGQGLFGTGELF

V: TRBV5-6
length: 14
CDR3: ASSFPGTSGTGELF

V: TRBV9
length: 13
CDR3: ASSVGGHLPYEQY

V: TRBV5-1
length: 11
CDR3: ASSFSRARGYT

V: TRBV5-1
length: 13
CDR3: ASSAAGTGQEKLF

V: TRBV5-1
length: 11
CDR3: ASPEDWAYEQY

V: TRBV19
length: 13
CDR3: ASSIGTGILNEQF

V: TRBV7-9
length: 14
CDR3: ASSSPPGGSSYEQY

V: TRBV5-6
length: 13
CDR3: ASSDDGLAWGEQF

V: TRBV24-1
length: 14
CDR3: ATSDALDKGPNEQF

V: TRBV20-1
length: 11
CDR3: SASGTDNEKLF

V: TRBV28
length: 15
CDR3: ASSLFSSGWLTGELF

V: TRBV5-4
length: 10
CDR3: ASSLFTGEQY

V: TRBV12-3/TRBV12-4
length: 11
CDR3: ASRPTSAGELF

V: TRBV12-3/TRBV12-4
length: 12
CDR3: ASSLGGAIHEQY

V: TRBV4-3
length: 15
CDR3: ASSQGTGGWERYEQY

V: TRBV6-2/TRBV6-3
length: 12
CDR3: ASSWRGYSYEQY

V: TRBV12-3/TRBV12-4
length: 20
CDR3: ASSFPRGGGGLAGYVADTQY

V: TRBV29-1
length: 11
CDR3: SVARGRAWQQF

V: TRBV7-2
length: 14
CDR3: ASSSWTGQPPYEQY

V: TRBV29-1
length: 12
CDR3: SVGGTGGTDTQY

V: TRBV13
length: 12
CDR3: ASSHPGLQETQY

V: TRBV29-1
length: 13
CDR3: SVDGQGANSETQY

V: TRBV21-1
length: 13
CDR3: ASSKERGHPYEQY

V: TRBV12-3/TRBV12-4
length: 12
CDR3: ASSPLGLSYEQY

V: TRBV20-1
length: 9
CDR3: RAGLYNEQF

V: TRBV9
length: 11
CDR3: ASSVGDLGEQF

V: TRBV9
length: 13
CDR3: ASSVVGGSGNTIY

V: TRBV29-1
length: 12
CDR3: SVTGTGVFYGYT

V: TRBV29-1
length: 11
CDR3: SVVWTGGNTIY

V: TRBV5-1
length: 11
CDR3: ASIRDDQETQY

V: TRBV24-1
length: 14
CDR3: ATSDPPSVGTDTQY

V: TRBV24-1
length: 13
CDR3: ATSDSVAVYNEQF

V: TRBV7-9
length: 13
CDR3: ASSSPGTDFYEQY

V: TRBV29-1
length: 10
CDR3: SGPLQRVKLF

V: TRBV28
length: 17
CDR3: ASSPRRVPGVPNTGELF

V: TRBV4-3
length: 14
CDR3: ASSQGASGRSDTQY

V: TRBV24-1
length: 14
CDR3: ATSAPRGTSDNEQF